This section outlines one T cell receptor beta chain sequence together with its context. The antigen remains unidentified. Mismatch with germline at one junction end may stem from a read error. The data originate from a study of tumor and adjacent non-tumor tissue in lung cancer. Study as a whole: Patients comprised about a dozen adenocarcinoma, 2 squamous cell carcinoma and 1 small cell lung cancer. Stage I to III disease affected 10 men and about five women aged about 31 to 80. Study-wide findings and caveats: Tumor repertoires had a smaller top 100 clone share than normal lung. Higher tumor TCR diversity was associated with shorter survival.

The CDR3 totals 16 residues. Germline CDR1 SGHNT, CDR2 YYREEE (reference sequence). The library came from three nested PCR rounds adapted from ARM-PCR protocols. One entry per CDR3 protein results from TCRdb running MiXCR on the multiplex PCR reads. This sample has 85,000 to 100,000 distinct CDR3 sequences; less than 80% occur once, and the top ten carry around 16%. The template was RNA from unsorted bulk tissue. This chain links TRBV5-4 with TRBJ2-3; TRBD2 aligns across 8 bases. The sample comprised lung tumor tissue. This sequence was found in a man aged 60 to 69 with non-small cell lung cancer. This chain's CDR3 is CARSPPTSGSTNTQYF. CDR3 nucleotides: TGTGCCAGGAGCCCCCCAACTAGCGGCAGCACAAATACGCAGTATTTT. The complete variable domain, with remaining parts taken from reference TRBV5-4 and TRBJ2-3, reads ETGVTQSPTHLIKTRGQQVTLRCSSQSGHNTVSWYQQALGQGPQFIFQYYREEENGRGNFPPRFSGLQFPNYSSELNVNALELDDSALYLCARSPPTSGSTNTQYFGPGTRLTVL.